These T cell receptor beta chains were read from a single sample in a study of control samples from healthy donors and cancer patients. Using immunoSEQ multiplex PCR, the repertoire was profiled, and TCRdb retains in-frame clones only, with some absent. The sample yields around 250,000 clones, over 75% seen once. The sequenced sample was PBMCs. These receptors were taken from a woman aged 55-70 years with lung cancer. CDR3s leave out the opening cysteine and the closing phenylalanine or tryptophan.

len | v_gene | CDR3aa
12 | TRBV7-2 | ASSFGVTGTEAF
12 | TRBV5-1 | ASSIGTSTDTQY
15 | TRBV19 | ASTSRWQGAPNEKLF
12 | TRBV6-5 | ASSDHGGSTEAF
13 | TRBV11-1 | ASSFRERGTGELF
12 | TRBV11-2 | ASSYTAGQETQY
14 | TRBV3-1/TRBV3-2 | ASSQEGRNRKDEQY
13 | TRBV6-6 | ASSYEPGTDSPLH
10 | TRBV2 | ASSDGWTEAF
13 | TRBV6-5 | ASRRSGTDYNEQF
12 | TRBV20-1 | SASPGQGAGEQY
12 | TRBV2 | ASSEQGRNSPLH
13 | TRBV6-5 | ASTFGTALYNEQF
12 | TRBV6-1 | ASSEGGGPGGYT
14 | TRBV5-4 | ASSLRTSGPTDTQY
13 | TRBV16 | ASSQNRGRTDTQY
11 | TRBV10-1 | ASSEPPPYEQF
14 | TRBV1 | TSSQDLGSDNSPLH
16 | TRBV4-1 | ASSQDRGSGASTDTQY
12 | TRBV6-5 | ASSWQGGTDTQY
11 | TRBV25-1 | ASSDSPTGELF
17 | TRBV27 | ASSSTNSTAKSTNEKLF
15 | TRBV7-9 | ASSLGASGGLQETQY
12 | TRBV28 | ASSRAQQSYEQY
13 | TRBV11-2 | ASSPRTGVGTEAF
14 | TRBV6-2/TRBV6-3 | ASSRFRTGSTDTQY
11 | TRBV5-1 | ASSLDRPGEQF
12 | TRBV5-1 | ASSLPGQTYEQY
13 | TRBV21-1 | ASSKCPGGEETQY
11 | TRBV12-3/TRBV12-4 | ASSLYRATEAF